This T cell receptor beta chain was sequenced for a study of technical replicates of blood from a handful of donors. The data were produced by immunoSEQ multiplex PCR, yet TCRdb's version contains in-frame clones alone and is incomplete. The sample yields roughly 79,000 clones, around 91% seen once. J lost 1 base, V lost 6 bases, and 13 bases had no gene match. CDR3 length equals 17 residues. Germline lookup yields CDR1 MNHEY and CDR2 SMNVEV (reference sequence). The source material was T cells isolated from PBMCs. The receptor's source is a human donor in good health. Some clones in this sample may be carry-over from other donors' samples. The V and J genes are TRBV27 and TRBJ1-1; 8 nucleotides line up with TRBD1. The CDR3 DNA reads TGTGCCAGCAGCCGGTCAGGGTGGACAGGGAGGAACACTGAAGCTTTCTTT. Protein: CASSRSGWTGRNTEAFF.